Below are 29 T cell receptor beta chains sequenced from a single sample in a study of long-term antiretroviral therapy in people with HIV. The run of the v3.0 immunoSEQ assay was at survey level. The repertoire was sequenced with immunoSEQ multiplex PCR; TCRdb's copy has only in-frame clones and lacks some. The sample has around 11,000 clones; approximately 85% are singletons. The sequencing here drew on unsorted PBMCs, taken 1.8 years after starting antiretroviral therapy. The receptors stem from a man aged 40-50 years with HIV.

The chain links TRBV29-1 to TRBJ2-1; the D call may be TRBD1 or TRBD2 (5 bases each). Germline CDR1 SQVTM, CDR2 ANQGSEA. V was clipped by 4 bases and J by 1 base, with 11 bases between them. This CDR3 comprises 14 residues. CDR3 protein: CSVGGAPSYNEQFF. In DNA, the CDR3 is TGCAGCGTTGGAGGGGCCCCGTCCTACAATGAGCAGTTCTTC.

This clone came up once. The V call is TRBV5-1, the J call TRBJ1-4; unclear D gene. The CDR3 extends over 14 amino acids. The germline V gene encodes CDR1 SGHRS and CDR2 YFSETQ. Trimming cost V 2 bases and J 7 bases, with 12 bases left between them. The CDR3 coding sequence is TGCGCCAGCAGCTTAGGCTCAATCAGTGAAAAACTGTTTTTT. The encoded protein is CASSLGSISEKLFF.

V usage is TRBV4-3 and J usage is TRBJ2-1; the D is unclear. The CDR3 sequence is 14 residues long. Trimming removed 4 bases from V and 6 bases from J, with 13 bases in between. The germline CDR1 and CDR2 sequences are LGHNA and YSLEER. This CDR3 is CASSPGFASNEQFF. CDR3 bases: TGCGCCAGCAGCCCCGGTTTTGCGTCCAATGAGCAGTTCTTC.

This chain uses TRBV27 with TRBJ2-7; tentative D call: TRBD2 (6 bases). Germline values: CDR1 MNHEY, CDR2 SMNVEV (reference sequence). The CDR3 is 15 amino acids. Trimming cost V 2 bases and J 9 bases, with 20 bases left between them. CDR3 sequence (DNA): TGTGCCAGCAGTTTAACCCCCGTAGGAGGGGTTGGGCAGTACTTC. Its protein product is CASSLTPVGGVGQYF.

The chain is built from TRBV4-1 and TRBJ1-2; the match to TRBD1 covers 7 bases. The CDR3 length is 16 residues. After removal of 3 bases from V and 3 bases from J, the junction contained 10 bases not matched to a gene. Germline CDR1 reads MGHRA; CDR2 reads YSYEKL. The CDR3 region has the DNA TGCGCCAGCAGCCAGGCCTCGGACAGGCCTTACTATGGCTACACCTTC. This codes for CASSQASDRPYYGYTF.

A single count supports this clone. This sequence joins TRBV4-3 and TRBJ1-1, with D possibly TRBD1 on 6 matching bases. The germline V gene encodes CDR1 LGHNA and CDR2 YSLEER. Trimming shortened V by 2 bases and J by 5 bases, and 12 bases separated the two germline ends. The CDR3 contains 14 residues. The CDR3: CASSQTTGWTEAFF. In DNA form, the CDR3 reads TGCGCCAGCAGCCAAACTACAGGGTGGACTGAAGCTTTCTTT.

The chain has TRBV9 and TRBJ1-4, with TRBD1 identical over 10 bases. The CDR3 runs 15 residues. V was clipped by 1 base and J by 8 bases; unmatched bases: 5. Germline V CDR1 and CDR2: SGDLS, YYNGEE. The CDR3 nucleotides are TGTGCCAGCAGCGTATCCGGACAGGGGGGCGAAAAACTGTTTTTT. Amino acids: CASSVSGQGGEKLFF. The full variable domain, in which reference TRBV9 and TRBJ1-4 provide the parts outside the CDR3, is DSGVTQTPKHLITATGQRVTLRCSPRSGDLSVYWYQQSLDQGLQFLIQYYNGEERAKGNILERFSAQQFPDLHSELNLSSLELGDSALYFCASSVSGQGGEKLFFGSGTQLSVL.

The CDR3, as DNA: TGTGCCAGCACCCTCGGGCCCCTAGCGGGGGGGGAAGATACGCAGTATTTT. Encoded protein: CASTLGPLAGGEDTQYF. The gene calls are TRBV7-2 and TRBJ2-3, with 12 nucleotides matching TRBD2. The CDR3 consists of 17 residues. Germline assignment: CDR1 SGHTA and CDR2 FQGNSA. V lost 7 bases and J lost 5; bases outside the gene matches: 13.

The V call is TRBV5-1, the J call TRBJ1-3, with D uncertain. The CDR3 runs to 16 residues. Per germline, CDR1 SGHRS and CDR2 YFSETQ. Between the trimmed V and J ends, which lost 4 bases and 1 base, there was a span of 15 bases. The CDR3: CASSPLGRISGNTIYF. The CDR3 DNA is TGCGCCAGCAGCCCGCTGGGAAGGATATCTGGAAACACCATATATTTT.

In the case of this clone: The sample has other DNA sequences that encode this CDR3 too. The rearrangement links TRBV20-1 to TRBJ1-1; D is ambiguous. The germline V and J ends were trimmed by 6 bases and 1 base, with 6 bases remaining between them. Germline V gives CDR1 DFQATT, CDR2 SNEGSKA (reference sequence). CDR3 length: 11 residues. CDR3 DNA sequence: TGCAGTGCCGGTTCGAACACTGAAGCTTTCTTT. Translation: CSAGSNTEAFF.

The gene calls are TRBV4-2 and TRBJ2-2; D could derive from TRBD1 or TRBD2 (5 bases each). Trimming took off 0 bases at V and 6 bases at J, with 14 bases between the two ends. Per the germline V gene, CDR1 is LGHNA and CDR2 is YNFKEQ. The CDR3 sequence is 16 residues long. The CDR3 sequence is CASSQDAGTSPGELFF. CDR3 bases: TGTGCCAGCAGCCAAGATGCCGGGACGAGCCCCGGGGAGCTGTTTTTT.

The chain couples TRBV7-8 to TRBJ2-2; D not certain. Trimming cost V 2 bases and J 6 bases, with 4 bases left between them. Looked up from germline, CDR1 is SGHVS and CDR2 is FQNEAQ. The CDR3 runs 12 residues. The CDR3: CASSLPAGELFF. DNA of the CDR3: TGTGCCAGCAGCTTACCGGCCGGGGAGCTGTTTTTT.

The chain combines TRBV6-5 with TRBJ1-1, with D unclear. The CDR3 consists of 13 residues. The germline V and J ends were trimmed by 7 bases and 0 bases, with 9 bases remaining between them. Germline CDR1 MNHEY, CDR2 SVGAGI. The DNA for the CDR3 is TGTGCCAGCAAGAGAAGCATGAACACTGAAGCTTTCTTT. Amino acids: CASKRSMNTEAFF.

CDR3 in DNA: TGTGCCACCAGCAACCGACCTGGACAGACCTACGAGCAGTACTTC. This codes for CATSNRPGQTYEQYF. The V and J genes are TRBV15 and TRBJ2-7; D is perhaps TRBD1 (6 bases). This CDR3 spans 15 amino acids. In germline, CDR1 is LNHNV, CDR2 YYDKDF (reference sequence). V was cut by 4 bases and J by 2 bases, with 15 bases left in between. Full variable domain (outside the CDR3, taken from reference TRBV15 and TRBJ2-7): DAMVIQNPRYQVTQFGKPVTLSCSQTLNHNVMYWYQQKSSQAPKLLFHYYDKDFNNEADTPDNFQSRRPNTSFCFLDIRSPGLGDTAMYLCATSNRPGQTYEQYFGPGTRLTVT.

This clone occurred once. This chain joins TRBV5-1 and TRBJ2-1; unclear D gene. The V end lost 3 bases, the J end lost 9 bases, and 7 bases lay between the germline ends. Per the germline V gene, CDR1 is SGHRS and CDR2 is YFSETQ. The CDR3 sequence is 11 residues long. As DNA, the CDR3 is TGCGCCAGCAGCTCTGGGGTTGAGCAGTTCTTC. Protein sequence: CASSSGVEQFF.

The rearrangement links TRBV6-6 to TRBJ1-2; 8 nucleotides agree with TRBD1. The CDR3 contains 15 residues. V trimming: 5 bases; J trimming: 0 bases; junction bases outside the gene matches: 5. Germline CDR1 is MNHNY and CDR2 is SVGAGI (reference sequence). This chain's CDR3 is CASSPQGAANYGYTF. CDR3 sequence (DNA): TGTGCCAGCAGTCCTCAGGGGGCAGCTAACTATGGCTACACCTTC.

The chain carries TRBV4-2 and TRBJ1-4, with TRBD1 as a possible D gene (6 bases). CDR3 size: 15 residues. Germline V gene lookup returns CDR1 LGHNA and CDR2 YNFKEQ. Trimming removed 4 bases at V and 8 bases at J, with 17 bases between. CDR3 nucleotide sequence: TGTGCCAGCAGCCCACCCCAGGGGATGGGGGAAAAACTGTTTTTT. Amino acid sequence: CASSPPQGMGEKLFF.

The chain recombines TRBV5-6 with TRBJ2-1, with 10 nucleotides matching TRBD2. CDR1 is SGHDT, CDR2 YYEEEE, per germline. The CDR3 is made up of 15 amino acids. The V segment lost 4 bases and the J segment 4 bases; nucleotides outside the gene matches: 5. The CDR3: CASSPRTSGYNEQFF. Written as DNA, the CDR3 is TGTGCCAGCAGCCCCCGGACTAGCGGTTACAATGAGCAGTTCTTC.

The CDR3 nucleotides read TGTGCCAGCAGTGCCTTGTCGGCGTACGAGCAGTACTTC. Translated, it gives CASSALSAYEQYF. The chain carries TRBV6-1 and TRBJ2-7; no definite D call. Trimming removed 4 bases from V and 4 bases from J, with 11 bases in between. Looked up from germline, CDR1 is MNHNS and CDR2 is SASEGT. The CDR3 is 13 amino acids.

The V call is TRBV5-1, the J call TRBJ2-2; 8 bases are a match to TRBD2. V lost 0 bases to trimming and J lost 5 bases; unmatched junction nucleotides: 6. Germline CDR1 SGHRS, CDR2 YFSETQ. This CDR3 spans 16 amino acids. The CDR3 is CASSLDSRGGTGELFF. The CDR3 nucleotides read TGCGCCAGCAGCTTGGATTCTCGGGGGGGGACCGGGGAGCTGTTTTTT.

V usage is TRBV9 and J usage is TRBJ2-1, with TRBD2 matching 10 bases. From germline, CDR1 is SGDLS and CDR2 YYNGEE. The CDR3 is made up of 15 amino acids. Trimming removed 2 bases from V and 8 bases from J; junction bases left unmatched: 7. The DNA for the CDR3 is TGTGCCAGCAGCGTTAGCGGGGGGCGGTCCGATGAGCAGTTCTTC. Its protein is CASSVSGGRSDEQFF.

The rearrangement joins TRBV5-1 to TRBJ2-3; 12 bases fit TRBD2. The CDR3 is made up of 17 amino acids. V gave up 2 bases and J gave up 0 bases; unmatched junction bases: 4. Looked up from germline, CDR1 is SGHRS and CDR2 is YFSETQ. The chain's CDR3 is CASSFPGTSGSTDTQYF. The DNA for the CDR3 is TGCGCCAGCAGCTTTCCGGGGACTAGCGGGAGCACAGATACGCAGTATTTT.

The V call is TRBV7-2, the J call TRBJ2-1; D is uncertain. Per germline, CDR1 SGHTA and CDR2 FQGNSA. V lost 5 bases and J 0 bases, leaving 14 bases between the germline ends. The CDR3 length is 16 residues. The CDR3 loop is CASSPRHLSSYNEQFF. In DNA form, the CDR3 reads TGTGCCAGCAGCCCCCGACACCTCAGCTCCTACAATGAGCAGTTCTTC.

This clone is categorized as medium-sized. This chain uses TRBV4-3 with TRBJ2-4; 10 bases are shared with TRBD1. CDR1 LGHNA and CDR2 YSLEER come from the germline V gene. Losses at the gene ends were 0 bases for V and 9 bases for J; bases not matched to a gene: 8. The CDR3 spans 16 residues. CDR3 sequence: CASSQDTTGGEVIQYF. The CDR3 DNA reads TGCGCCAGCAGCCAAGACACGACAGGGGGCGAGGTCATTCAGTACTTC.

This clone showed up just once. The chain uses TRBV29-1 and TRBJ2-1; 7 bases map to TRBD2. From germline, CDR1 is SQVTM and CDR2 ANQGSEA. The CDR3 runs 15 residues. V trimming: 1 base; J trimming: 5 bases; junction bases outside the gene matches: 8. The CDR3 reads CSVEGRGRAHNEQFF. The CDR3 DNA reads as TGCAGCGTTGAAGGCCGGGGGAGGGCCCACAATGAGCAGTTCTTC.

As concerns this clone: The same CDR3 arises from other DNA sequences in this sample as well. The rearrangement links TRBV29-1 to TRBJ2-7, with D possibly being TRBD1 (5 bases). V was pared by 4 bases and J by 2 bases, with 12 bases between. Germline assignment: CDR1 SQVTM and CDR2 ANQGSEA. The CDR3 consists of 13 residues. The DNA for the CDR3 is TGCAGCGTTGGTAGTCAGGGCCCCTACGAGCAGTACTTC. It encodes CSVGSQGPYEQYF.

Only one count was recorded for this clone. The chain is built from TRBV2 and TRBJ2-7; D is unclear. The germline gives CDR1 SNHLY, CDR2 FYNNEI. The germline V and J ends were trimmed by 2 bases and 3 bases, with 8 bases remaining between them. This CDR3 contains 13 residues. The DNA of the CDR3 is TGTGCCAGCAGTGAATCTACCTTCTACGAGCAGTACTTC. Its translation is CASSESTFYEQYF.

The chain uses TRBV11-2 and TRBJ2-7; 7 nucleotides agree with TRBD1. Germline CDR1 reads SGHAT; CDR2 reads FQNNGV. The trim removed 2 bases at V and 13 bases at J, leaving 8 bases unmatched. There are 12 residues in the CDR3. For the CDR3, the DNA is TGTGCCAGCAGCTTACTACAGGGGTTGGGATACTTC. This translates into CASSLLQGLGYF.

This clone was found a few times. V is TRBV4-3 and J is TRBJ2-3; maybe TRBD2 (6 bases). Per the germline V gene, CDR1 is LGHNA and CDR2 is YSLEER. Trimming removed 3 bases from V and 0 bases from J, with 16 bases in between. The CDR3 has 17 residues. CDR3 sequence reads: CASSQSRNGRSTDTQYF. CDR3 nucleotides: TGCGCCAGCAGCCAGTCTCGGAACGGGAGAAGCACAGATACGCAGTATTTT.